This record concerns one T cell receptor beta chain sequence. This record belongs to a study of blood T cell repertoires in COVID-19. Across the whole study: Both acute and convalescent COVID-19 samples were obtained from the United States, Italy and Spain. From T cells, B-cell-depleted T cells, or PBMCs came the material, which was cDNA or gDNA.

How the authors handled the data: Quantification of nucleated cells was approximated via reference gene primer amplification. Using immunoSEQ multiplex PCR, the repertoire was profiled, and TCRdb retains in-frame clones only, with some absent. D and trimming were read from the DNA, whereas the V and J calls and clone size are those reported in that table. The table includes about 98,000 clones, 70% to 85% detected once. The TCR was taken from a man in his sixties or seventies with active or convalescent COVID-19. Sequences were obtained from peripheral blood.

CDR3 residues: CSAEVGEQYF. The CDR3, as DNA: TGCAGTGCTGAGGTGGGCGAGCAGTACTTC. V and J are TRBV20-1 and TRBJ2-7; D remains unclear. In germline, CDR1 is DFQATT, CDR2 SNEGSKA (reference sequence). V dropped 5 bases and J dropped 6 bases, with 8 bases sitting between them. CDR3 length: 10 residues.